The 21 T cell receptor beta chains below all came from one sample that was sequenced in a study of shared clonotypes between healthy human individuals. The repertoire was sequenced with immunoSEQ multiplex PCR; TCRdb's copy has only in-frame clones and lacks some. The repertoire includes about 1,900,000 clones, around 96% of them detected once, and around 1.2% sits in the top ten. Positively selected for CCR7, the CD45RO-negative cells used as naive CD8 cells excluded terminally differentiated effector memory CD45RA+ cells. Sequenced material: naive CD8+ T cells sorted from blood. The receptors shown here come from a man between 18 and 35 years old in good health.

The rearrangement joins TRBV10-3 to TRBJ1-6; D is unclear. The ends were cut back, 3 bases at V and 4 bases at J, with 10 bases in the middle. This CDR3 is built from 15 residues. Germline loops: CDR1 ENHRY, CDR2 SYGVKD. Written as DNA, the CDR3 is TGTGCCATCAGTGAACCGACACTTTATAATTCACCCCTCCACTTT. Translated, it gives CAISEPTLYNSPLHF.

The chain has TRBV9 and TRBJ2-1; D is possibly TRBD2 (5 bases). Trimming took off 3 bases at V and 3 bases at J, with 28 bases between the two ends. Per germline, CDR1 SGDLS and CDR2 YYNGEE. The CDR3 is made up of 20 amino acids. CDR3 bases: TGTGCCAGCAGCGATGAGTCGCTTACAAAAGCGGTCCCCCTCTACAATGAGCAGTTCTTC. Amino acid sequence: CASSDESLTKAVPLYNEQFF.

The chain has TRBV7-9 and TRBJ2-3; tentatively, D is TRBD2 (5 bases). Germline-derived CDR1 and CDR2 are SEHNR and FQNEAQ (reference sequence). The V end was cut by 5 bases, the J end by 3 bases, with 18 bases between. There are 16 residues in the CDR3. The CDR3 loop reads CASSDPLLEATDTQYF. The CDR3, as DNA: TGTGCCAGCAGCGACCCTTTACTAGAAGCGACAGATACGCAGTATTTT.

The chain recombines TRBV18 with TRBJ2-1; 10 bases agree with TRBD1. V lost 3 bases to trimming and J lost 5 bases; unmatched junction nucleotides: 16. Germline-derived CDR1 and CDR2 are KGHSH and LQKENI. This CDR3 comprises 19 residues. The CDR3 DNA reads TGTGCCAGCTCACCCGAGCCGGGACTCTGGGACAGGGGCCACAATGAGCAGTTCTTC. This sequence encodes CASSPEPGLWDRGHNEQFF.

Turning to this clone: Other nucleotide sequences from this sample produce the same CDR3. The rearrangement joins TRBV6-5 to TRBJ1-2; 8 bases map to TRBD1. The V gene's germline CDR1 is MNHEY and CDR2 SVGAGI. The CDR3 is made up of 14 amino acids. With V trimmed by 0 bases and J by 4 bases, 1 base remained unmatched. In DNA, the CDR3 is TGTGCCAGCAGTTACTCCGACAGGGGCTATGGCTACACCTTC. This encodes CASSYSDRGYGYTF.

The J gene is TRBJ2-1, the V gene TRBV4-3; possibly TRBD1 for D (5 bases). CDR1 is LGHNA and CDR2 is YSLEER in the germline V gene. This CDR3 spans 14 amino acids. V dropped 1 base and J dropped 3 bases, with 7 bases sitting between them. DNA for the CDR3: TGCGCCAGCAGCCAAGCCAGGGACTACAATGAGCAGTTCTTC. This encodes CASSQARDYNEQFF.

The V gene is TRBV4-1, the J gene TRBJ2-2; D unresolved. Trimming took 0 bases from V and 8 from J, leaving 10 bases between them. The CDR3 length is 14 residues. Germline loops: CDR1 MGHRA, CDR2 YSYEKL. Here the CDR3 reads CASSQDLTAGELFF. The CDR3 DNA is TGCGCCAGCAGCCAAGATCTGACTGCGGGGGAGCTGTTTTTT.

This clone was counted a single time. The CDR3, as DNA: TGTGCCATCGGAGTTTCGGGAGAGGCCTACAATGAGCAGTTCTTC. This sequence encodes CAIGVSGEAYNEQFF. V is TRBV10-3 and J is TRBJ2-1; D is perhaps TRBD2 (6 bases). Trimming cost V 8 bases and J 2 bases, with 16 bases left between them. This CDR3 has 15 amino acids. CDR1 is ENHRY, CDR2 SYGVKD, per germline.

The V call is TRBV2, the J call TRBJ2-7; D is possibly TRBD2 (7 bases). Germline V gives CDR1 SNHLY, CDR2 FYNNEI. This CDR3 is 11 amino acids long. Trimming removed 7 bases at V and 5 bases at J, with 9 bases between. The CDR3 spells CASKGGDEQYF. In DNA form, the CDR3 reads TGTGCCAGCAAAGGGGGGGACGAGCAGTACTTC.

J is TRBJ1-1 and V is TRBV4-1; 9 nucleotides align to TRBD1. V lost 0 bases, J lost 7 bases, and 3 bases stayed unmatched. The CDR3 sequence is 14 residues long. Germline CDR1 reads MGHRA; CDR2 reads YSYEKL. The CDR3 nucleotides are TGCGCCAGCAGCCAAGAACAGGGGGCGAGTGAAGCTTTCTTT. It codes for CASSQEQGASEAFF.

This chain links TRBV5-4 with TRBJ2-7; 9 bases are shared with TRBD1. Per germline, CDR1 SGHNT and CDR2 YYREEE (reference sequence). Trimming cost V 4 bases and J 4 bases; bases outside gene matches: 6. The CDR3 runs to 14 residues. CDR3 residues: CASSPGQGGYEQYF. The CDR3 nucleotides are TGTGCCAGCAGCCCGGGACAGGGTGGGTACGAGCAGTACTTC.

About this clone: Additional DNA sequences in this sample encode the identical CDR3. The CDR3, as DNA: TGTGCCAGCAGCCTCAGCTACGAGCAGTACTTC. This translates into CASSLSYEQYF. The rearrangement joins TRBV7-8 to TRBJ2-7; D unclear. The CDR3 has 11 residues. The germline V and J ends were trimmed by 5 bases and 3 bases, with 5 bases remaining between them. The germline gives CDR1 SGHVS, CDR2 FQNEAQ.

Concerning this clone: Other DNA sequences in the same sample also yield this CDR3. The chain recombines TRBV11-2 with TRBJ1-1; possibly TRBD1 for D (5 bases). This CDR3 comprises 13 residues. V was cut by 1 base and J by 4 bases, with 7 bases left in between. The V gene's germline CDR1 is SGHAT and CDR2 FQNNGV. The CDR3 DNA follows: TGTGCCAGCAGCTTAGTCGGGGGCACTGAAGCTTTCTTT. Its protein product is CASSLVGGTEAFF.

The chain recombines TRBV9 with TRBJ2-5; 7 nucleotides align to TRBD2. V gave up 10 bases and J gave up 7 bases; unmatched junction bases: 10. Germline V gene lookup returns CDR1 SGDLS and CDR2 YYNGEE. The CDR3 covers 12 residues. CDR3 in DNA: TGTGCCGGGGGGAGGGCCCGCTCGACCCAGTACTTC. Its translation is CAGGRARSTQYF.

In the case of this clone: Other nucleotide sequences in the sample specify the same CDR3. The chain carries TRBV7-9 and TRBJ2-1; D gene unclear. This CDR3 comprises 11 residues. V lost 2 bases and J lost 5, with 1 base in between. The germline gives CDR1 SEHNR, CDR2 FQNEAQ (reference sequence). CDR3 coding DNA: TGTGCCAGCAGCTTAAACAATGAGCAGTTCTTC. Amino acid sequence: CASSLNNEQFF.

The chain joins TRBV13 to TRBJ2-1; 16 bases line up with TRBD2. V lost 5 bases and J lost 8; bases outside the gene matches: 9. The CDR3 has 17 residues. Germline V gives CDR1 PRHDT, CDR2 FYEKMQ (reference sequence). The CDR3: CASSRGTSGGANHEQFF. CDR3 sequence (DNA): TGTGCCAGCAGCCGAGGGACTAGCGGGGGGGCCAATCATGAGCAGTTCTTC.

The rearrangement joins TRBV9 to TRBJ2-5, with D perhaps TRBD2 (5 bases). The CDR3 contains 15 residues. V lost 3 bases and J lost 5, with 17 bases in between. Germline CDR1 reads SGDLS; CDR2 reads YYNGEE. This CDR3 is CASSGDRETRETQYF. The CDR3 bases are TGTGCCAGCAGCGGCGATAGGGAGACTCGGGAGACCCAGTACTTC.

The V and J genes are TRBV15 and TRBJ2-5, with D tentatively TRBD1 or TRBD2 (5 bases each). Trimming removed 7 bases at V and 5 bases at J, with 14 bases between. Looked up from germline, CDR1 is LNHNV and CDR2 is YYDKDF (reference sequence). The CDR3 loop spans 13 amino acids. DNA of the CDR3: TGTGCCACCAAGACGGGATGGGGGGAGACCCAGTACTTC. Amino acid sequence: CATKTGWGETQYF.

A remark on this clone: A much larger clone is a single base away; this may be a read error. In the same sample, other DNA sequences code for this CDR3. The V gene is TRBV7-8, the J gene TRBJ2-5; D ambiguous. V lost 1 base to trimming and J lost 5 bases, with 2 bases between them. The CDR3 runs 11 residues. CDR1 and CDR2 (germline): SGHVS, FQNEAQ. The CDR3 region is CASSLVETQYF. CDR3 in DNA: TGTGCCAGCAGCTTAGTGGAGACCCAGTACTTC.

The chain is built from TRBV18 and TRBJ1-6; D not certain. The CDR3 is 16 residues long. Germline V gene lookup returns CDR1 KGHSH and CDR2 LQKENI. Trimming left V 6 bases short and J 0 bases short, with 12 bases between. Here the CDR3 reads CASSTDGSSYNSPLHF. The CDR3 bases are TGTGCCAGCTCGACCGATGGAAGCTCCTATAATTCACCCCTCCACTTT.

This sequence joins TRBV28 and TRBJ1-1; D unresolved. Germline CDR1 MDHEN, CDR2 SYDVKM. The CDR3 has 15 residues. V lost 5 bases to trimming and J lost 0 bases, with 13 bases between them. The CDR3 sequence: CASSPRQPMNTEAFF. CDR3 DNA sequence: TGTGCCAGCAGTCCGCGACAACCTATGAACACTGAAGCTTTCTTT.